Presented here are 20 T cell receptor beta chains from one specimen sequenced in a study of blood T cell repertoires in COVID-19. Method: immunoSEQ multiplex PCR; TCRdb's copy keeps in-frame clones and lacks some. The sample includes 95,000 to 150,000 clones, around four fifths seen only once; the top ten take 25%. Sequencing was done on a sample of peripheral blood. These receptors were collected from a human donor in a cohort sampled during active COVID-19.

For this clone: It may be a read error: a sequence one base away is much more abundant. CDR3 protein: CASSLTVTNEKLFF. DNA for the CDR3: TGTGCCAGCAGTCTGACAGTAACTAATGAAAAACTGTTTTTT. The chain joins TRBV3-1 (or the pseudogene TRBV3-2) to TRBJ1-4, with a weak D call TRBD1 (5 bases). The germline gives CDR1 LGHDT, CDR2 YNNKEL (reference sequence). Trimming took off 6 bases at V and 1 base at J, with 9 bases between the two ends. The CDR3 contains 14 residues.

Only a few counts were recorded for this clone. The chain links TRBV6-2 or TRBV6-3 to TRBJ1-6; D call uncertain. The CDR3 sequence is 13 residues long. Germline CDR1 reads MNHEY; CDR2 reads SVGEGT. V gave up 3 bases and J gave up 8 bases, with 8 bases separating them. CDR3 loop: CASSYFGYSPLHF. The DNA for the CDR3 is TGTGCCAGCAGTTATTTCGGTTATTCACCCCTCCACTTT.

The J gene is TRBJ2-7, the V gene TRBV6-5, with D possibly TRBD2 on 5 matching bases. V was trimmed by 6 bases and J by 0 bases, leaving 12 bases between them. The length of the CDR3 is 14 residues. Germline V gene lookup returns CDR1 MNHEY and CDR2 SVGAGI. The CDR3 here is CASRRSGNSYEQYF. Written as DNA, the CDR3 is TGTGCCAGCAGACGATCCGGGAACTCCTACGAGCAGTACTTC.

The chain is built from TRBV7-2 and TRBJ2-5; TRBD1 agrees at 8 bases. Germline trimming cut 0 bases from V and 0 bases from J; bases unmatched to any gene: 9. This CDR3 region has 18 residues. Germline V gene lookup returns CDR1 SGHTA and CDR2 FQGNSA. Here the CDR3 DNA reads TGTGCCAGCAGCTTAGCTGCTCAGGGGGCGCCGAACCAAGAGACCCAGTACTTC. Its protein is CASSLAAQGAPNQETQYF.

This clone was recorded once. This sequence joins TRBV6-6 and TRBJ2-3; 9 bases line up with TRBD2. Germline V gives CDR1 MNHNY, CDR2 SVGAGI (reference sequence). CDR3 length equals 16 residues. V was clipped by 2 bases and J by 4 bases; unmatched bases: 7. Written as DNA, the CDR3 is TGTGCCAGCAGTTACGGGTATAGCGGGGGATCAGATACGCAGTATTTT. This translates into CASSYGYSGGSDTQYF.

The rearrangement uses TRBV21-1 and TRBJ1-5; TRBD1 reflects the table's D call only, with no check against the DNA. TRBV21-1 is a documented pseudogene. The CDR3 covers 17 residues. Here the CDR3 reads CASSLLFRGQVNQPQHF. The CDR3 DNA follows: TGTGCCAGCAGCCTACTATTTAGGGGGCAGGTCAATCAGCCCCAGCATTTT.

V and J are TRBV20-1 and TRBJ2-7; D possibly corresponds to TRBD2 (7 bases). The CDR3 sequence is 15 residues long. Germline CDR1 reads DFQATT; CDR2 reads SNEGSKA (reference sequence). V was shortened by 3 bases and J by 4 bases, with 19 bases between the two germline ends. The CDR3 region has the DNA TGCAGTGCTAGTACTCGGGGGGCGGGCGCGTACGAGCAGTACTTC. This translates into CSASTRGAGAYEQYF.

The V call is TRBV2, the J call TRBJ1-5; the D is unclear. This CDR3 contains 14 residues. The V end lost 9 bases, the J end lost 6 bases, and 18 bases lay between the germline ends. Germline V gene lookup returns CDR1 SNHLY and CDR2 FYNNEI. CDR3 region: CASSSMFKSQPQHF. CDR3 nucleotide sequence: TGTGCCAGTTCATCAATGTTCAAGAGTCAGCCCCAGCATTTT.

The genes are TRBV5-5 and TRBJ2-5, with D possibly being TRBD1 (6 bases). The CDR3 loop spans 14 amino acids. V was pared by 2 bases and J by 5 bases, with 13 bases between. From germline, CDR1 is SGHKS and CDR2 YYEKEE (reference sequence). CDR3 region: CASSLGGLSETQYF. The CDR3 coding sequence is TGTGCCAGCAGCTTAGGGGGTTTGAGTGAGACCCAGTACTTC.

This chain connects TRBV30 to TRBJ2-5; possibly TRBD2 for D (5 bases). CDR1 and CDR2 from the germline V gene are GTSNPN and SVGIG (reference sequence). The CDR3 runs to 12 residues. V was shortened by 0 bases and J by 6 bases, with 8 bases between the two germline ends. CDR3 in amino acids: CAWSVGLKTQYF. The CDR3 bases are TGTGCCTGGAGTGTCGGACTGAAGACCCAGTACTTC.

This chain's CDR3 is CATSRSRSPYNEQFF. The CDR3 nucleotides read TGTGCCACCAGCAGATCGCGTTCCCCCTACAATGAGCAGTTCTTC. J is TRBJ2-1 and V is TRBV15; D not resolved. V shed 2 bases and J shed 2 bases, with 10 bases lying between them. This CDR3 has 15 amino acids. Per germline, CDR1 LNHNV and CDR2 YYDKDF (reference sequence).

J is TRBJ2-7 and V is TRBV7-8; 12 bases fit TRBD1. The CDR3 covers 15 residues. V trimming: 4 bases; J trimming: 4 bases; junction bases outside the gene matches: 5. Germline CDR1 is SGHVS and CDR2 is FQNEAQ. The CDR3 region is CASSSRDRGQYEQYF. CDR3 nucleotide sequence: TGTGCCAGCAGCTCCAGGGACAGGGGGCAATACGAGCAGTACTTC.

V is TRBV19 and J is TRBJ2-2; 12 nucleotides agree with TRBD2. CDR1 and CDR2 (germline): LNHDA, SQIVND (reference sequence). The junction had 9 bases not matched to a gene; V was cut back by 6 bases and J by 1 base. The CDR3 contains 18 residues. The CDR3 DNA is TGTGCCAGTAGGCGAAGCGGACTAGCGGGATTGAACACCGGGGAGCTGTTTTTT. Translating it yields CASRRSGLAGLNTGELFF.

This chain uses TRBV5-6 with TRBJ2-5, with 10 bases aligning to TRBD2. The V gene end was trimmed by 4 bases and the J gene end by 1 base; junction bases not matched to a gene: 10. Per germline, CDR1 SGHDT and CDR2 YYEEEE. CDR3 length: 17 residues. CDR3 in amino acids: CASSPIAGGVGQETQYF. CDR3 DNA sequence: TGTGCCAGCAGCCCGATAGCGGGAGGAGTGGGCCAAGAGACCCAGTACTTC.

The rearrangement joins TRBV19 to TRBJ2-7, with D perhaps TRBD2 (5 bases). Trimming took off 1 base at V and 1 base at J, with 5 bases between the two ends. Germline-derived CDR1 and CDR2 are LNHDA and SQIVND (reference sequence). The CDR3 runs 13 residues. The CDR3 here is CASSIGGSYEQYF. DNA for the CDR3: TGTGCCAGTAGTATAGGCGGGTCCTACGAGCAGTACTTC.

The rearrangement links TRBV20-1 to TRBJ2-7, with 8 bases that match TRBD1. This CDR3 contains 11 residues. With V trimmed by 7 bases and J by 2 bases, 1 base remained unmatched. Germline CDR1 reads DFQATT; CDR2 reads SNEGSKA (reference sequence). The CDR3 bases are TGCAGTGGACAGGGGACCTACGAGCAGTACTTC. As protein: CSGQGTYEQYF.

V usage is TRBV2 and J usage is TRBJ1-1; 7 positions agree with TRBD1. Germline trimming cut 7 bases from V and 4 bases from J; bases unmatched to any gene: 9. Germline V gene data show CDR1 as SNHLY and CDR2 as FYNNEI. The CDR3 runs to 14 residues. The CDR3 sequence: CASTRQGKGTEAFF. CDR3 bases: TGTGCCAGCACCCGACAGGGAAAGGGCACTGAAGCTTTCTTT.

J is TRBJ1-2 and V is TRBV29-1, with TRBD1 identical over 8 bases. The CDR3 totals 10 residues. CDR1 and CDR2 (germline): SQVTM, ANQGSEA. V shed 6 bases, J shed 6 bases, and the junction held 0 bases outside the gene matches. CDR3 DNA: TGCAGCGTGGACAGGGATGGCTACACCTTC. It translates to CSVDRDGYTF.

The CDR3: CASSRTGLNNEQFF. In DNA, the CDR3 is TGTGCCAGCAGCAGGACAGGGCTCAACAATGAGCAGTTCTTC. This chain links TRBV27 with TRBJ2-1; 8 nucleotides line up with TRBD1. CDR1 and CDR2 (germline): MNHEY, SMNVEV (reference sequence). The CDR3 covers 14 residues. Germline trimming cut 6 bases from V and 5 bases from J; bases unmatched to any gene: 6.

The rearrangement uses TRBV5-1 and TRBJ1-6; 9 bases map to TRBD1. This CDR3 is 15 amino acids long. Germline V lookup: CDR1 SGHRS, CDR2 YFSETQ. The J segment lost 6 bases and the V segment lost 4 bases, leaving 5 bases of the junction unmatched. The CDR3: CASSNSGQGNSPLHF. The CDR3 nucleotides are TGCGCCAGCAGCAACTCGGGACAGGGTAATTCACCCCTCCACTTT.